The 22 T cell receptor beta chains below come from one sample, sequenced in a study of blood T cell repertoires in COVID-19. Produced via immunoSEQ multiplex PCR; TCRdb's table is partial and in-frame only. The data contain approximately 66,000 clones, about 90% of them singletons. Sequences were obtained from peripheral blood. These receptor sequences come from a man aged 55-75 years with acute or convalescent COVID-19.

The chain is built from TRBV6-2 or TRBV6-3 and TRBJ1-2; the D gene is possibly TRBD1 (5 bases). This CDR3 region has 14 residues. With 5 bases removed from V and 4 bases from J, the gap between germline ends came to 14 bases. Germline loops: CDR1 MNHEY, CDR2 SVGEGT. CDR3 protein: CASSLTGVGYGYTF. DNA of the CDR3: TGTGCCAGCAGTCTAACGGGGGTTGGCTATGGCTACACCTTC.

The V and J genes are TRBV11-3 and TRBJ2-3; perhaps TRBD2 as D (7 bases). The CDR3 length is 16 residues. Germline V lookup: CDR1 SGHNT, CDR2 YENEEA. The ends were cut back, 5 bases at V and 5 bases at J, with 20 bases in the middle. The CDR3 spells CASSPRGAGGGDTQYF. The CDR3 DNA is TGTGCCAGCAGCCCCCGGGGGGCAGGCGGCGGAGATACGCAGTATTTT.

The V gene is TRBV2, the J gene TRBJ1-2, with TRBD1 matching 11 bases. This CDR3 comprises 17 residues. Germline lookup yields CDR1 SNHLY and CDR2 FYNNEI. Trimming took 6 bases from V and 2 from J; bases not matched to a gene: 11. CDR3 coding DNA: TGTGCCAGCAGGGGGACAGGGGGACGACACCTCAACTATGGCTACACCTTC. Its protein product is CASRGTGGRHLNYGYTF.

The chain carries TRBV29-1 and TRBJ1-2; no definite D call. This CDR3 contains 11 residues. Germline CDR1 is SQVTM and CDR2 is ANQGSEA. V was pared by 3 bases and J by 6 bases, with 8 bases between. The CDR3 is CSVEYRNGYTF. The DNA for the CDR3 is TGCAGCGTTGAGTACAGAAATGGCTACACCTTC.

The CDR3 DNA reads as TGTGCCAGCAGTTACTCGTGGCAGGGGGCCCACGAGCAGTACTTC. Protein product: CASSYSWQGAHEQYF. The rearrangement links TRBV6-5 to TRBJ2-7; 8 bases fit TRBD1. The CDR3 loop spans 15 amino acids. In germline, CDR1 is MNHEY, CDR2 SVGAGI. After removal of 0 bases from V and 5 bases from J, the junction contained 6 bases not matched to a gene.

The rearrangement joins TRBV11-3 to TRBJ2-2; D is unclear. The CDR3 spans 14 residues. Trimming removed 6 bases from V and 6 bases from J, with 14 bases in between. CDR1 is SGHNT and CDR2 is YENEEA in the germline V gene. This chain's CDR3 is CASRLSWASGELFF. CDR3 DNA sequence: TGTGCCAGCAGGCTTAGTTGGGCCTCCGGGGAGCTGTTTTTT. The variable domain in full, completed from reference TRBV11-3 and TRBJ2-2, reads EAGVVQSPRYKIIEKKQPVAFWCNPISGHNTLYWYLQNLGQGPELLIRYENEEAVDDSQLPKDRFSAERLKGVDSTLKIQPAELGDSAVYLCASRLSWASGELFFGEGSRLTVL.

The rearrangement links TRBV29-1 to TRBJ1-2; the D gene is possibly TRBD1 (6 bases). The CDR3 is 13 amino acids. Trimming removed 5 bases at V and 2 bases at J, with 12 bases between. CDR1 SQVTM and CDR2 ANQGSEA come from the germline V gene. In nucleotides, the CDR3 is TGCAGCGTTCAGGGGCCGGGCAACTATGGCTACACCTTC. Its protein is CSVQGPGNYGYTF.

The genes are TRBV3-1 (or the pseudogene TRBV3-2) and TRBJ1-2; D call uncertain. Trimming took 4 bases from V and 2 from J, leaving 8 bases between them. This CDR3 is 13 amino acids long. The germline CDR1 and CDR2 sequences are LGHDT and YNNKEL (reference sequence). In DNA, the CDR3 is TGTGCCAGCAGCCGTGGGGAGAACTATGGCTACACCTTC. It specifies CASSRGENYGYTF.

The CDR3 reads CSVGQLREYGYTF. In DNA form, the CDR3 reads TGCAGCGTTGGACAGTTGAGAGAGTATGGCTACACCTTC. The chain has TRBV29-1 and TRBJ1-2; tentatively, D is TRBD1 (5 bases). This CDR3 contains 13 residues. The V end lost 4 bases, the J end lost 5 bases, and 14 bases lay between the germline ends. Germline loops: CDR1 SQVTM, CDR2 ANQGSEA.

As concerns this clone: The junction departs from the called germline gene at one end, perhaps through a read error. CDR3 sequence: CASREGQGQTYEQYF. CDR3 sequence (DNA): TGTGCCAGCAGAGAAGGACAGGGACAAACCTACGAGCAGTACTTC. The J gene is TRBJ2-7, the V gene TRBV6-1; 8 positions agree with TRBD1. This CDR3 comprises 15 residues. Germline CDR1 and CDR2: MNHNS and SASEGT.

The chain is built from TRBV5-1 and TRBJ2-1; D ambiguous. This CDR3 spans 13 amino acids. The V gene lost 0 bases and the J gene lost 7 bases, with 8 bases spanning the gap. The germline V gene has CDR1 SGHRS and CDR2 YFSETQ. The CDR3 DNA reads as TGCGCCAGCAGCTTGGCCGTTGAGAATGAGCAGTTCTTC. Its protein is CASSLAVENEQFF.

V is TRBV27 and J is TRBJ1-3; maybe TRBD1 (6 bases). The CDR3 contains 15 residues. V was cut by 10 bases and J by 0 bases, with 16 bases left in between. Germline V lookup: CDR1 MNHEY, CDR2 SMNVEV (reference sequence). This chain's CDR3 is CATQATGHSGNTIYF. CDR3 nucleotides: TGTGCCACCCAAGCGACGGGACACTCTGGAAACACCATATATTTT.

The rearrangement links TRBV19 to TRBJ2-5, with D unclear. This CDR3 region has 12 residues. V was clipped by 4 bases and J by 4 bases, with 7 bases between them. Germline-derived CDR1 and CDR2 are LNHDA and SQIVND (reference sequence). In DNA form, the CDR3 reads TGTGCCAGTAGTACACAACCAGAGACCCAGTACTTC. Protein product: CASSTQPETQYF.

The rearrangement uses TRBV27 and TRBJ2-1; 9 bases agree with TRBD1. Germline values: CDR1 MNHEY, CDR2 SMNVEV (reference sequence). V trimming: 3 bases; J trimming: 7 bases; junction bases outside the gene matches: 10. The CDR3 covers 16 residues. CDR3 DNA: TGTGCCAGCAGTTTCTCTTGGGACAGGGCAATTAATGAGCAGTTCTTC. Translating it yields CASSFSWDRAINEQFF.

This chain joins TRBV10-3 and TRBJ1-5; D not resolved. Germline V gives CDR1 ENHRY, CDR2 SYGVKD. The CDR3 extends over 12 amino acids. Trimming took off 10 bases at V and 7 bases at J, with 14 bases between the two ends. CDR3 protein: CATSTTGQPQHF. The DNA for the CDR3 is TGTGCCACCTCAACGACGGGGCAGCCCCAGCATTTT.

The CDR3 here is CASSAQGTEKLFF. Here the CDR3 DNA reads TGCGCCAGCAGCGCCCAGGGGACAGAAAAACTGTTTTTT. The J gene is TRBJ1-4, the V gene TRBV5-1, with TRBD1 as a possible D gene (6 bases). This CDR3 has 13 amino acids. Germline V lookup: CDR1 SGHRS, CDR2 YFSETQ. V lost 4 bases and J lost 8, with 12 bases in between.

The chain links TRBV19 to TRBJ2-3, with 11 bases matching TRBD2. CDR3 length: 16 residues. Per germline, CDR1 LNHDA and CDR2 SQIVND (reference sequence). Trimming took 3 bases from V and 2 from J; bases not matched to a gene: 4. The CDR3 protein is CASSIPSGGYTDTQYF. In DNA form, the CDR3 reads TGTGCCAGTAGTATCCCTAGCGGGGGGTACACAGATACGCAGTATTTT.

This sequence joins TRBV3-1 (or the pseudogene TRBV3-2) and TRBJ1-3, with D perhaps matching TRBD1 (6 bases). Germline loops: CDR1 LGHDT, CDR2 YNNKEL (reference sequence). The length of the CDR3 is 14 residues. V shed 1 base and J shed 2 bases, with 6 bases lying between them. The CDR3: CASSQGGPGNTIYF. CDR3 sequence (DNA): TGTGCCAGCAGCCAAGGGGGGCCTGGAAACACCATATATTTT.

The rearrangement links TRBV5-6 to TRBJ1-6, with TRBD1 matching over 9 bases. The CDR3 is 16 residues long. In germline, CDR1 is SGHDT, CDR2 YYEEEE. V shed 4 bases, J shed 6 bases, and the junction held 8 bases outside the gene matches. Here the CDR3 DNA reads TGTGCCAGCAGCCAAGTCCGGGACAGGGTTAATTCACCCCTCCACTTT. Its translation: CASSQVRDRVNSPLHF.

The V gene is TRBV5-1, the J gene TRBJ2-6, with D perhaps matching TRBD1 (6 bases). Germline CDR1 is SGHRS and CDR2 is YFSETQ. The CDR3 spans 16 residues. Trimming removed 4 bases from V and 0 bases from J, with 11 bases in between. CDR3 sequence (DNA): TGCGCCAGCAGCGGGACATTCCTCTCTGGGGCCAACGTCCTGACTTTC. Its translation is CASSGTFLSGANVLTF.

This chain uses TRBV5-6 with TRBJ2-2; TRBD2 is a possible D gene (6 bases). This CDR3 is built from 15 residues. Germline V gene data show CDR1 as SGHDT and CDR2 as YYEEEE. Deletions cut 4 bases from V and 2 bases from J, with 12 bases between. The CDR3: CASSRGNRNTGELFF. CDR3 DNA: TGTGCCAGCAGCCGGGGGAACCGAAACACCGGGGAGCTGTTTTTT. The whole variable domain, filled in from reference TRBV5-6 and TRBJ2-2, reads DAGVTQSPTHLIKTRGQQVTLRCSPKSGHDTVSWYQQALGQGPQFIFQYYEEEERQRGNFPDRFSGHQFPNYSSELNVNALLLGDSALYLCASSRGNRNTGELFFGEGSRLTVL.

V is TRBV5-1 and J is TRBJ1-6; no clear D gene. There are 14 residues in the CDR3. Trimming took off 5 bases at V and 9 bases at J, with 15 bases between the two ends. Germline CDR1 reads SGHRS; CDR2 reads YFSETQ. The CDR3 DNA is TGCGCCAGCAGAATGGGCTCGCTTGGTTCACCCCTCCACTTT. As protein: CASRMGSLGSPLHF.